This T cell receptor beta chain was recovered during a study of shared T cell receptors in the human thymus. Assay: immunoSEQ multiplex PCR; the TCRdb copy retains only in-frame clones and omits some. The top ten clones hold more than 0.01% of a sample with over 450,000 clones, 75% to 85% of them seen once. The germline CDR1 and CDR2 sequences are SQVTM and ANQGSEA. The CDR3 extends over 14 amino acids. V was cut by 4 bases and J by 1 base, with 10 bases left in between. These data also formed part of another study, on human thymus T cells.

Sequenced input: thymocytes. J is TRBJ2-2 and V is TRBV29-1; possible D gene TRBD2, 6 bases. The sequence was obtained from a boy in the first two years of life with a congenital heart defect. The CDR3, as DNA: TGCAGCGTTGTTGGCGGGGTGAACACCGGGGAGCTGTTTTTT. Encoded protein: CSVVGGVNTGELFF.